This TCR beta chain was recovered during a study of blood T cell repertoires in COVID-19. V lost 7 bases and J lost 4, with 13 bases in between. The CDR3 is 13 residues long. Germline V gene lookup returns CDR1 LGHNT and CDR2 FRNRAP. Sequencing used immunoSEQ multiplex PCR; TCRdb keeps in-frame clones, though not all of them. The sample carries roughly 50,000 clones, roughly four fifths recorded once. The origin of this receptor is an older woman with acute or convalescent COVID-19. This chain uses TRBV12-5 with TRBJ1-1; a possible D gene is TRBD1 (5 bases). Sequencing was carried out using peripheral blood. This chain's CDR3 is CASALGRGTEAFF. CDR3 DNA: TGTGCTAGTGCCCTGGGAAGGGGCACTGAAGCTTTCTTT.